The TCR beta chain described here comes from a study of T cell responses to AZD1222 COVID-19 vaccine. The protocol was immunoSEQ multiplex PCR, while the TCRdb copy is restricted to in-frame clones and leaves out a portion. The sample contains around 99,000 clones, under 95% of which appear only once. The V and J ends lost 0 bases and 1 base, in that order; junction bases with no gene match: 1. The CDR3 totals 16 residues. The source was peripheral blood, collected on day 0 of AZD1222 vaccination. This rearrangement joins TRBV23-1 to TRBJ1-5, with 9 bases that match TRBD1. TRBV23-1 is an ORF, with its function uncertain. The receptor was derived from an adult in good health. CDR3: CASSQSGTGSNQPQHF. The DNA for the CDR3 is TGCGCCAGCAGTCAATCGGGGACAGGGAGCAATCAGCCCCAGCATTTT.